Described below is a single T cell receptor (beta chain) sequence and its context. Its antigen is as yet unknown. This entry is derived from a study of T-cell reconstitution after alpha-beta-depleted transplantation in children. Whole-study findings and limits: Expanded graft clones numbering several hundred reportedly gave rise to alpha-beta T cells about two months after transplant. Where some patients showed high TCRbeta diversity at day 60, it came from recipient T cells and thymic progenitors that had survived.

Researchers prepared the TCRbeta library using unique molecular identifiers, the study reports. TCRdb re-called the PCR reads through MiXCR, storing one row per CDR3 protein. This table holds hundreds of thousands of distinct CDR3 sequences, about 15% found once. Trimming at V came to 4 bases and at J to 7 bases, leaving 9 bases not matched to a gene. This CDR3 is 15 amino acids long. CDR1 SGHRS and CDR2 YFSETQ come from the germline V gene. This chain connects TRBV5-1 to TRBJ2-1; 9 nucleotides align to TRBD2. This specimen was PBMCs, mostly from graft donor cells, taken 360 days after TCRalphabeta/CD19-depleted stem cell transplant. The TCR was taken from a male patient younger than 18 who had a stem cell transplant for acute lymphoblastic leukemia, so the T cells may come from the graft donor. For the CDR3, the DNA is TGCGCCAGCAGCCGGTTAGCGGGAGTCCAAAATGAGCAGTTCTTC. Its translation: CASSRLAGVQNEQFF.